Listed here are 24 T cell receptor beta chains from one sample, sequenced in a study of blood T cell repertoires in COVID-19. Assay used: immunoSEQ multiplex PCR; TCRdb lists only in-frame clones, some missing. Here the sample spans some 180,000 clones, roughly 90% being singletons. Sequencing was performed on peripheral blood. These receptors were taken from a man between 50 and 59 years old with acute or convalescent COVID-19.

The chain links TRBV10-3 to TRBJ1-4, with a tentative D call TRBD1 (6 bases). This CDR3 comprises 14 residues. V lost 0 bases, J lost 8 bases, and 10 bases lay in between. Germline V lookup: CDR1 ENHRY, CDR2 SYGVKD. The CDR3 protein is CAISESAGDEKLFF. CDR3 DNA sequence: TGTGCCATCAGTGAGTCCGCAGGGGACGAAAAACTGTTTTTT.

The chain recombines TRBV11-2 with TRBJ2-2, with TRBD2 as a possible D gene (6 bases). There are 17 residues in the CDR3. From germline, CDR1 is SGHAT and CDR2 FQNNGV. Trimming took 5 bases from V and 0 from J, leaving 16 bases between them. The CDR3 bases are TGTGCCAGCAGCGATATCCGGGGACTTGCGAACACCGGGGAGCTGTTTTTT. Protein sequence: CASSDIRGLANTGELFF.

This clone was seen only once. The chain joins TRBV4-1 to TRBJ2-7, with 7 bases fitting TRBD1. CDR3 length: 15 residues. The junction had 4 bases not matched to a gene; V was cut back by 1 base and J by 1 base. Germline V CDR1 and CDR2: MGHRA, YSYEKL. Here the CDR3 DNA reads TGCGCCAGCAGCCAAGGTCCGGGACAGTCCTACGAGCAGTACTTC. The encoded protein is CASSQGPGQSYEQYF.

J is TRBJ2-3 and V is TRBV7-2, with D possibly being TRBD1 (6 bases). In germline, CDR1 is SGHTA, CDR2 FQGNSA. CDR3 length: 15 residues. The V gene lost 1 base and the J gene lost 2 bases, with 10 bases spanning the gap. CDR3: CASSLGGQPTDTQYF. The CDR3 region has the DNA TGTGCCAGCAGCTTAGGTGGACAGCCCACAGATACGCAGTATTTT.

V and J are TRBV7-2 and TRBJ2-3; D is perhaps TRBD1 (5 bases). In germline, CDR1 is SGHTA, CDR2 FQGNSA. With 1 base removed from V and 3 bases from J, the gap between germline ends came to 11 bases. CDR3 length equals 15 residues. CDR3 residues: CASSLVRTSTDTQYF. In nucleotides, the CDR3 is TGTGCCAGCAGCTTAGTGAGGACATCAACAGATACGCAGTATTTT. The complete variable domain, with remaining parts taken from reference TRBV7-2 and TRBJ2-3, reads GAGVSQSPSNKVTEKGKDVELRCDPISGHTALYWYRQSLGQGLEFLIYFQGNSAPDKSGLPSDRFSAERTGGSVSTLTIQRTQQEDSAVYLCASSLVRTSTDTQYFGPGTRLTVL.

CDR3 protein: CASSPGGGGELFF. The CDR3 DNA reads as TGTGCCAGCAGCCCCGGGGGGGGCGGGGAGCTGTTTTTT. V is TRBV11-1 and J is TRBJ2-2; 8 bases map to TRBD2. With 5 bases clipped from V and 7 bases from J, the junction kept 3 bases outside the gene matches. The CDR3 consists of 13 residues. The germline V gene has CDR1 SGHAT and CDR2 FQDESV (reference sequence).

The J gene is TRBJ2-5, the V gene TRBV10-2; tentatively, D is TRBD1 (6 bases). The germline V gene encodes CDR1 WSHSY and CDR2 SAAADI. The CDR3 extends over 12 amino acids. Trimming shortened V by 4 bases and J by 5 bases, and 8 bases separated the two germline ends. CDR3 coding DNA: TGCGCCAGCAGTGGACAGGTGGAGACCCAGTACTTC. Its protein product is CASSGQVETQYF.

This chain links TRBV9 with TRBJ2-1, with 7 nucleotides matching TRBD2. Germline V lookup: CDR1 SGDLS, CDR2 YYNGEE. The CDR3 runs to 16 residues. Trimming took 0 bases from V and 0 from J; bases not matched to a gene: 3. The CDR3 DNA follows: TGTGCCAGCAGCGTAGGGCGGGAGAGCTCCTACAATGAGCAGTTCTTC. It specifies CASSVGRESSYNEQFF.

The chain links TRBV25-1 to TRBJ2-2; 12 nucleotides agree with TRBD1. CDR3 length: 16 amino acids. Germline V lookup: CDR1 MGHDK, CDR2 SYGVNS. V dropped 1 base and J dropped 5; count of bases not matched to a gene: 2. The CDR3 sequence is CASSEWGQGATGELFF. For the CDR3, the DNA is TGTGCCAGCAGTGAATGGGGACAGGGGGCAACCGGGGAGCTGTTTTTT.

A single count supports this clone. This chain uses TRBV4-1 with TRBJ2-7; 11 bases fit TRBD1. This CDR3 is built from 14 residues. Germline V lookup: CDR1 MGHRA, CDR2 YSYEKL. The V gene end was trimmed by 1 base and the J gene end by 7 bases; junction bases not matched to a gene: 3. Here the CDR3 DNA reads TGCGCCAGCAGCCAAGGGACAGGGGGCTCAGAGCAGTACGTC. Translating gives CASSQGTGGSEQYV.

This clone was counted a few times. The rearrangement links TRBV7-9 to TRBJ1-6; TRBD1 matches at 9 bases. The ends lost 1 base at V and 10 bases at J; junction bases unmatched: 2. Germline lookup yields CDR1 SEHNR and CDR2 FQNEAQ (reference sequence). The CDR3 covers 14 residues. The CDR3 loop reads CASSLGTGESPLHF. The CDR3 nucleotides read TGTGCCAGCAGCTTAGGGACAGGGGAGTCACCCCTCCACTTT.

This chain uses TRBV29-1 with TRBJ1-1; no clear D gene. From germline, CDR1 is SQVTM and CDR2 ANQGSEA. The V gene lost 3 bases and the J gene lost 6 bases, with 8 bases spanning the gap. CDR3 length: 11 amino acids. CDR3 bases: TGCAGCGTTGAGGGTCGGGCTGAAGCTTTCTTT. This translates into CSVEGRAEAFF.

The V and J genes are TRBV28 and TRBJ1-1, with 10 bases that match TRBD1. Trimming took 5 bases from V and 4 from J; bases not matched to a gene: 4. The CDR3 has 14 residues. Germline values: CDR1 MDHEN, CDR2 SYDVKM. The CDR3 DNA sequence: TGTGCCAGCAGTCAGACAGGGGGCGTCACTGAAGCTTTCTTT. Encoded protein: CASSQTGGVTEAFF.

The J gene is TRBJ2-5, the V gene TRBV29-1, with TRBD1 identical over 7 bases. The CDR3 length is 15 residues. Germline V gene sequence: CDR1 SQVTM, CDR2 ANQGSEA. Trimming cost V 1 base and J 5 bases; bases outside gene matches: 10. The CDR3 sequence is CSVEVPGQRMETQYF. The DNA for the CDR3 is TGCAGCGTTGAAGTTCCGGGACAGCGGATGGAGACCCAGTACTTC.

This clone is a singleton in its sample. The chain uses TRBV5-1 and TRBJ1-3, with D maybe TRBD1 (6 bases). This CDR3 region has 13 residues. Germline-derived CDR1 and CDR2 are SGHRS and YFSETQ. The ends were cut back, 3 bases at V and 8 bases at J, with 12 bases in the middle. CDR3 sequence: CASSWQGMDTIYF. The CDR3 coding sequence is TGCGCCAGCAGCTGGCAGGGGATGGACACCATATATTTT.

V gene TRBV14 combines with J gene TRBJ1-2; weak D call: TRBD1 (5 bases). The CDR3 is 15 residues long. Trimming pared 1 base from V and 4 bases from J, leaving 13 bases between. Germline assignment: CDR1 SGHDN and CDR2 FVKESK. DNA of the CDR3: TGTGCCAGCAGCCAAGTACGACAGCCCGTCTATGGCTACACCTTC. Its protein is CASSQVRQPVYGYTF.

The chain uses TRBV7-6 and TRBJ1-3; D is possibly TRBD1 (5 bases). The germline V and J ends were trimmed by 2 bases and 4 bases, with 12 bases remaining between them. The germline V gene has CDR1 SGHVS and CDR2 FNYEAQ. The CDR3 covers 15 residues. The CDR3 DNA sequence: TGTGCCAGCAGCTTATCCCAGGGAGGCGGAAACACCATATATTTT. Its protein product is CASSLSQGGGNTIYF.

This chain uses TRBV15 with TRBJ2-7, with TRBD2 matching 8 bases. Germline V lookup: CDR1 LNHNV, CDR2 YYDKDF (reference sequence). Trimming cost V 8 bases and J 6 bases; bases outside gene matches: 9. CDR3 length: 13 amino acids. CDR3 protein: CATEAGAPGEQYF. For the CDR3, the DNA is TGTGCCACCGAAGCGGGAGCTCCGGGCGAGCAGTACTTC.

This clone was detected only once. The rearrangement links TRBV13 to TRBJ2-7, with 12 nucleotides matching TRBD2. The junction had 2 bases not matched to a gene; V was cut back by 2 bases and J by 3 bases. The CDR3 contains 15 residues. Germline V gene sequence: CDR1 PRHDT, CDR2 FYEKMQ (reference sequence). CDR3: CASSLLAGGGYEQYF. CDR3 sequence (DNA): TGTGCCAGCAGCTTACTAGCGGGAGGGGGCTACGAGCAGTACTTC. Combining the CDR3 with reference TRBV13 and TRBJ2-7 gives the whole variable domain AAGVIQSPRHLIKEKRETATLKCYPIPRHDTVYWYQQGPGQDPQFLISFYEKMQSDKGSIPDRFSAQQFSDYHSELNMSSLELGDSALYFCASSLLAGGGYEQYFGPGTRLTVT.

V gene TRBV7-9 combines with J gene TRBJ1-3; no clear D gene. Trimming pared 6 bases from V and 4 bases from J, leaving 16 bases between. The CDR3 has 15 amino acids. The germline gives CDR1 SEHNR, CDR2 FQNEAQ (reference sequence). CDR3 in amino acids: CASRPPGIAGNTIYF. For the CDR3, the DNA is TGTGCCAGCAGACCACCCGGTATAGCGGGAAACACCATATATTTT.

The CDR3 sequence: CASSLQPQAETQYF. The CDR3 DNA reads as TGTGCCAGCAGCTTGCAGCCGCAGGCAGAGACCCAGTACTTC. The V and J genes are TRBV7-7 and TRBJ2-5, with unresolved D. Trimming shortened V by 3 bases and J by 4 bases, and 12 bases separated the two germline ends. Germline values: CDR1 SSHAT, CDR2 FNYEAQ (reference sequence). The CDR3 length is 14 residues.

The rearrangement joins TRBV6-2 or TRBV6-3 to TRBJ2-1; unclear D gene. Germline V gene lookup returns CDR1 MNHEY and CDR2 SVGEGT. The CDR3 is made up of 15 amino acids. Trimming pared 6 bases from V and 3 bases from J, leaving 15 bases between. Written as DNA, the CDR3 is TGTGCCAGCAGCCTGATCGGTACGTTCTACAATGAGCAGTTCTTC. This translates into CASSLIGTFYNEQFF.

This rearrangement joins TRBV5-4 to TRBJ2-7, with 9 bases that match TRBD1. V shed 4 bases, J shed 6 bases, and the junction held 8 bases outside the gene matches. The CDR3 is 14 residues long. The germline V gene encodes CDR1 SGHNT and CDR2 YYREEE (reference sequence). This CDR3 is CASSQTGGMGEQYV. The CDR3 DNA is TGTGCCAGCAGCCAGACAGGGGGGATGGGCGAGCAGTACGTC.

The chain links TRBV7-9 to TRBJ2-7; a weak D match, TRBD1 (5 bases). V was shortened by 3 bases and J by 6 bases, with 18 bases between the two germline ends. Germline CDR1 SEHNR, CDR2 FQNEAQ (reference sequence). The CDR3 sequence is 15 residues long. DNA for the CDR3: TGTGCCAGCAGCTTTACCCGGACACTATTTCTCGAGCAGTACTTC. This gives the protein CASSFTRTLFLEQYF.